The entry below gives a single TCR beta chain sequence along with its context. This specimen belongs to a study of T cell responses to AZD1222 COVID-19 vaccine. CDR1 is MGHRA, CDR2 YSYEKL, per germline. The V gene end was trimmed by 3 bases and the J gene end by 2 bases; junction bases not matched to a gene: 5. The CDR3 spans 15 residues. Libraries were prepared by immunoSEQ multiplex PCR; TCRdb keeps only in-frame clonotypes and omits some of them. The table shows approximately 190,000 clones, with roughly 93% occurring only once. Sequences were derived from peripheral blood, sampled on day 0 of AZD1222 vaccination. The rearrangement links TRBV4-1 to TRBJ1-2; 8 bases are a match to TRBD1. The clonotype was recovered from an adult in good health. The CDR3 reads CASSHQQGVNYGYTF. The CDR3 DNA reads as TGCGCCAGCAGCCACCAACAGGGGGTAAACTATGGCTACACCTTC.